The 10 T cell receptor beta chains given below trace back to one sample, sequenced in a study of blood T cell repertoires in COVID-19. TCRdb's copy holds only in-frame clones and misses some; the assay was immunoSEQ multiplex PCR. The sample lists around 200,000 clones, around 88% occurring once. Sequenced input: peripheral blood. The receptors derive from a man aged 50 or older with active or convalescent COVID-19.

The chain carries TRBV19 and TRBJ2-1; 10 bases map to TRBD2. The V segment lost 4 bases and the J segment 8 bases; nucleotides outside the gene matches: 8. Germline assignment: CDR1 LNHDA and CDR2 SQIVND (reference sequence). The CDR3 has 15 residues. For the CDR3, the DNA is TGTGCCAGTAGTACTGGAGCGGGGGGGATCTATGAGCAGTTCTTC. Translated, it gives CASSTGAGGIYEQFF. The variable domain in full, with the rest retrieved from reference TRBV19 and TRBJ2-1, is DGGITQSPKYLFRKEGQNVTLSCEQNLNHDAMYWYRQDPGQGLRLIYYSQIVNDFQKGDIAEGYSVSREKKESFPLTVTSAQKNPTAFYLCASSTGAGGIYEQFFGPGTRLTVL.

The chain employs TRBV3-1 (or the pseudogene TRBV3-2) and TRBJ2-1; TRBD1 agrees at 7 bases. The V segment lost 1 base and the J segment 5 bases; nucleotides outside the gene matches: 5. Germline V gene data show CDR1 as LGHDT and CDR2 as YNNKEL (reference sequence). This CDR3 is built from 15 residues. The CDR3 DNA is TGTGCCAGCAGCCAAGGGGGACAGCTAAACAATGAGCAGTTCTTC. Translation: CASSQGGQLNNEQFF.

The genes are TRBV30 and TRBJ1-1; TRBD1 is a possible D gene (6 bases). Deletions cut 4 bases from V and 3 bases from J, with 12 bases between. CDR1 and CDR2 (germline): GTSNPN, SVGIG (reference sequence). This CDR3 is 13 amino acids long. Written as DNA, the CDR3 is TGTGCCTGGAAAACAGGGCGGGACACTGAAGCTTTCTTT. Protein sequence: CAWKTGRDTEAFF.

The rearrangement joins TRBV15 to TRBJ1-2; the match to TRBD1 covers 7 bases. The ends lost 0 bases at V and 7 bases at J; junction bases unmatched: 8. Germline V CDR1 and CDR2: LNHNV, YYDKDF (reference sequence). The CDR3 sequence is 15 residues long. This chain's CDR3 is CATSRDQRQGGGYTF. The CDR3 bases are TGTGCCACCAGCAGAGACCAAAGACAGGGCGGTGGCTACACCTTC.

This clone was seen a few times. The rearrangement uses TRBV18 and TRBJ1-5, with TRBD1 matching over 8 bases. The CDR3 has 17 residues. Germline V gene lookup returns CDR1 KGHSH and CDR2 LQKENI. V shed 2 bases and J 0 bases; nucleotides not matched to a gene: 6. This CDR3 is CASSPLMGTGSNQPQHF. For the CDR3, the DNA is TGTGCCAGCTCACCATTGATGGGGACAGGTAGCAATCAGCCCCAGCATTTT.

This chain uses TRBV28 with TRBJ1-1; 7 nucleotides agree with TRBD1. From germline, CDR1 is MDHEN and CDR2 SYDVKM. V trimming: 4 bases; J trimming: 4 bases; junction bases outside the gene matches: 12. The CDR3 has 16 amino acids. CDR3 coding DNA: TGTGCCAGCAGTTCGTTAAGGGACAGTTGGCCCACTGAAGCTTTCTTT. Its protein is CASSSLRDSWPTEAFF.

The chain is built from TRBV4-1 and TRBJ1-2; TRBD1 matches at 8 bases. Losses at the gene ends were 3 bases for V and 2 bases for J; bases not matched to a gene: 5. The germline V gene has CDR1 MGHRA and CDR2 YSYEKL. The CDR3 sequence is 15 residues long. Here the CDR3 reads CASSQGDRRNYGYTF. The CDR3 bases are TGCGCCAGCAGCCAGGGGGACAGGAGAAACTATGGCTACACCTTC.

This clone has just one count. The V and J genes are TRBV18 and TRBJ2-7, with TRBD2 as a possible D gene (5 bases). The CDR3 covers 13 residues. Trimming took off 2 bases at V and 5 bases at J, with 10 bases between the two ends. The germline CDR1 and CDR2 sequences are KGHSH and LQKENI. In DNA, the CDR3 is TGTGCCAGCTCACCAGCCGGGAACAACGAGCAGTACTTC. Translating it yields CASSPAGNNEQYF.

The rearrangement joins TRBV2 to TRBJ2-1, with TRBD2 identical over 10 bases. J gave up 0 bases and V 4 bases, and 9 bases lay outside the gene matches. CDR1 and CDR2 from the germline V gene are SNHLY and FYNNEI. This CDR3 has 18 amino acids. The CDR3 reads CASSANLAGGSSYNEQFF. The CDR3 DNA is TGTGCCAGCAGTGCTAATTTAGCGGGGGGAAGCTCCTACAATGAGCAGTTCTTC.

The V and J genes are TRBV7-9 and TRBJ1-1; 10 bases line up with TRBD1. This CDR3 is 15 amino acids long. Germline CDR1 reads SEHNR; CDR2 reads FQNEAQ (reference sequence). V was clipped by 5 bases and J by 5 bases; unmatched bases: 8. The CDR3 nucleotides are TGTGCCAGCAGCCCAGTCGGGACAGGGGCGACTGAAGCTTTCTTT. It translates to CASSPVGTGATEAFF.